The 26 T cell receptor beta chains in this list originate from one sample, sequenced in a study of T cell repertoires in cytomegalovirus infection. These receptors' antigens are unknown. A single record per CDR3 protein comes from TCRdb applying MiXCR to the reads. The table shows a few hundred thousand distinct CDR3 sequences, with roughly 43% occurring only once. The starting material was cultured PBMCs, obtained from culture after CMV antigen stimulation. Every receptor here comes from a human donor in good health (CMV status not recorded). Some clones in this sample may be carry-over from other donors' samples.

This clonotype was counted ten times or more. This chain links TRBV7-2 with TRBJ2-1; 7 bases fit TRBD2. V gave up 0 bases and J gave up 9 bases; unmatched junction bases: 8. There are 15 residues in the CDR3. CDR1 and CDR2 (germline): SGHTA, FQGNSA. The CDR3 nucleotides read TGTGCCAGCAGCTTAGCGCCCTTAGCGGGCTTTGAGCAGTTCTTC. Its protein product is CASSLAPLAGFEQFF. The entire variable domain, with the rest obtained from reference TRBV7-2 and TRBJ2-1, is as follows: GAGVSQSPSNKVTEKGKDVELRCDPISGHTALYWYRQSLGQGLEFLIYFQGNSAPDKSGLPSDRFSAERTGGSVSTLTIQRTQQEDSAVYLCASSLAPLAGFEQFFGPGTRLTVL.

This clonotype was observed a few times. The chain links TRBV7-2 to TRBJ1-2, with a tentative D call TRBD1 (6 bases). The CDR3 runs to 15 residues. Trimming stripped 5 bases from V and 4 bases from J, with 17 bases between. Germline CDR1 reads SGHTA; CDR2 reads FQGNSA. CDR3 DNA sequence: TGTGCCAGCAGCGGAGGGGGTTCAGGGAGCTATGGCTACACCTTC. Encoded protein: CASSGGGSGSYGYTF. Complete variable domain (other parts from reference TRBV7-2 and TRBJ1-2): GAGVSQSPSNKVTEKGKDVELRCDPISGHTALYWYRQSLGQGLEFLIYFQGNSAPDKSGLPSDRFSAERTGGSVSTLTIQRTQQEDSAVYLCASSGGGSGSYGYTFGSGTRLTVV.

This clonotype showed up just a few times. V is TRBV7-2 and J is TRBJ1-3, with TRBD1 as a possible D gene (6 bases). V was shortened by 4 bases and J by 2 bases, with 15 bases between the two germline ends. There are 16 residues in the CDR3. Germline-derived CDR1 and CDR2 are SGHTA and FQGNSA. The CDR3 DNA follows: TGTGCCAGCAGCTGGAGCTCGACAGGCCCTGGAAACACCATATATTTT. Its translation is CASSWSSTGPGNTIYF.

The chain joins TRBV7-4 to TRBJ1-1; D might be TRBD1 (5 bases). From germline, CDR1 is SGHVT and CDR2 SQSDAQ. The CDR3 is 19 residues long. The V gene lost 5 bases and the J gene lost 0 bases, with 25 bases spanning the gap. CDR3 DNA sequence: TGTGCCAGCAGCACCAACGCGCCGACCCGGGACCGAATGAACACTGAAGCTTTCTTT. This sequence encodes CASSTNAPTRDRMNTEAFF.

This chain joins TRBV20-1 and TRBJ1-1; D gene unclear. This CDR3 has 12 residues. Deletions cut 0 bases from V and 11 bases from J, with 13 bases between. From germline, CDR1 is DFQATT and CDR2 SNEGSKA (reference sequence). The CDR3 nucleotides read TGCAGTGCTAGAGATAAGGACCTGCGGGCTTTCTTT. Its translation is CSARDKDLRAFF.

The chain employs TRBV7-6 and TRBJ2-5; TRBD1 matches at 7 bases. Germline V gene sequence: CDR1 SGHVS, CDR2 FNYEAQ. Trimming took 8 bases from V and 1 from J; bases not matched to a gene: 7. The CDR3 loop spans 14 amino acids. The CDR3 region has the DNA TGTGCCAGCCAGGGGGAGAGACTCCAAGAGACCCAGTACTTC. Protein: CASQGERLQETQYF.

The CDR3 DNA sequence: TGTGCCAGCAGTCCATCGACTAGCGGGAGTCTCGAGCAGTACTTC. Its translation is CASSPSTSGSLEQYF. The V and J genes are TRBV7-2 and TRBJ2-7, with 12 bases fitting TRBD2. This CDR3 spans 15 amino acids. V dropped 6 bases and J dropped 6; count of bases not matched to a gene: 9. Germline V gene data show CDR1 as SGHTA and CDR2 as FQGNSA.

V gene TRBV20-1 combines with J gene TRBJ1-1, with D possibly TRBD1 on 5 matching bases. The CDR3 is made up of 10 amino acids. Germline V gives CDR1 DFQATT, CDR2 SNEGSKA (reference sequence). V dropped 3 bases and J dropped 8 bases, with 7 bases sitting between them. CDR3 bases: TGCAGTGCTAGTCGGACAGAAGCTTTCTTT. Its translation is CSASRTEAFF.

This clonotype appeared a single time. J is TRBJ2-1 and V is TRBV5-6, with 15 bases identical to TRBD2. Looked up from germline, CDR1 is SGHDT and CDR2 is YYEEEE. V lost 4 bases and J lost 4; bases outside the gene matches: 12. The CDR3 spans 19 residues. The CDR3: CASSRPGLAGGASYNEQFF. CDR3 bases: TGTGCCAGCAGCCGTCCGGGACTAGCGGGGGGCGCCTCATACAATGAGCAGTTCTTC.

The chain links TRBV7-2 to TRBJ2-7; 10 bases match TRBD2. Unmatched junction bases numbered 6, after V lost 1 base and J lost 6 bases. Germline V gene sequence: CDR1 SGHTA, CDR2 FQGNSA. The CDR3 loop spans 15 amino acids. The CDR3 DNA reads TGTGCCAGCAGCTTAGTTTTAGCGGGAGGCGGCGAGCAGTACTTC. Translated: CASSLVLAGGGEQYF.

Concerning this clonotype: Relative to the germline gene, one junction end is altered; a read error may explain this. The rearrangement links TRBV4-1 to TRBJ2-1, with D perhaps matching TRBD2 (6 bases). From germline, CDR1 is MGHRA and CDR2 YSYEKL. The CDR3 runs 16 residues. CDR3 DNA: TGTGCCAGCAGCCAAGCAATCGGGGGAATATACAATGAGCAGTTCTTC. Its protein is CASSQAIGGIYNEQFF.

This clonotype was counted a few times. This chain uses TRBV28 with TRBJ2-4; 10 bases are shared with TRBD2. The CDR3 runs to 15 residues. The germline V gene has CDR1 MDHEN and CDR2 SYDVKM. Trimming took 5 bases from V and 7 from J; bases not matched to a gene: 8. The CDR3 DNA reads as TGTGCCAGCAGTCCCTATAGCGGGGGGATTAACATTCAGTACTTC. Amino acid sequence: CASSPYSGGINIQYF.

The chain links TRBV7-6 to TRBJ2-5; unclear D gene. Trimming removed 2 bases from V and 0 bases from J, with 7 bases in between. Per the germline V gene, CDR1 is SGHVS and CDR2 is FNYEAQ. The CDR3 totals 14 residues. The CDR3 loop reads CASSLSTNQETQYF. CDR3 nucleotide sequence: TGTGCCAGCAGCTTATCTACAAACCAAGAGACCCAGTACTTC.

The V gene is TRBV20-1, the J gene TRBJ2-5; TRBD2 is a possible D gene (6 bases). The CDR3 loop spans 12 amino acids. The V end lost 1 base, the J end lost 5 bases, and 8 bases lay between the germline ends. Per the germline V gene, CDR1 is DFQATT and CDR2 is SNEGSKA (reference sequence). In DNA, the CDR3 is TGCAGTGCTAGAGGCCGGGGGGAGACCCAGTACTTC. Translating it yields CSARGRGETQYF.

The chain combines TRBV12-3 or TRBV12-4 with TRBJ1-5, with 8 bases identical to TRBD1. V lost 6 bases and J lost 7; bases outside the gene matches: 11. The CDR3 contains 15 residues. CDR3 loop: CASSPLDRDLQPQHF. The DNA of the CDR3 is TGTGCCAGCAGCCCTCTGGACAGGGATCTGCAGCCCCAGCATTTT.

This clonotype was observed once. The chain is built from TRBV12-3 or TRBV12-4 and TRBJ2-3; D could derive from TRBD1 or TRBD2 (5 bases each). The CDR3 contains 17 residues. The ends were cut back, 6 bases at V and 0 bases at J, with 19 bases in the middle. The CDR3 sequence is CASRETPGTGSTDTQYF. CDR3 bases: TGTGCCAGCAGAGAAACCCCCGGGACCGGTAGCACAGATACGCAGTATTTT.

This clonotype was detected only a few times. This rearrangement joins TRBV27 to TRBJ1-5; D gene ambiguous. CDR3 length: 15 residues. The V and J ends lost 2 bases and 0 bases respectively, with 8 bases between them. CDR1 is MNHEY and CDR2 is SMNVEV in the germline V gene (reference sequence). The CDR3 here is CASSLIRNSNQPQHF. In nucleotides, the CDR3 is TGTGCCAGCAGTTTAATCAGGAATAGCAATCAGCCCCAGCATTTT.

The DNA of the CDR3 is TGTGCCAGCCGCCCCCTAGCTGGGCTCGCAGGGATTCCGCAGTATTTT. Its translation is CASRPLAGLAGIPQYF. The chain combines TRBV7-2 with TRBJ2-3; D may match TRBD1 or TRBD2 (5 bases each). The CDR3 consists of 16 residues. With 8 bases removed from V and 10 bases from J, the gap between germline ends came to 28 bases. Germline V gene data show CDR1 as SGHTA and CDR2 as FQGNSA. Full variable domain (remainder filled in from reference TRBV7-2 and TRBJ2-3): GAGVSQSPSNKVTEKGKDVELRCDPISGHTALYWYRQSLGQGLEFLIYFQGNSAPDKSGLPSDRFSAERTGGSVSTLTIQRTQQEDSAVYLCASRPLAGLAGIPQYFGPGTRLTVL.

In this sample, this clonotype turned up many times. The rearrangement uses TRBV7-2 and TRBJ2-7; D may be TRBD1 (5 bases). The CDR3 loop spans 14 amino acids. With 4 bases removed from V and 4 bases from J, the gap between germline ends came to 14 bases. The germline CDR1 and CDR2 sequences are SGHTA and FQGNSA. The CDR3 DNA is TGTGCCAGCAGCTCGACCCAGGGCCCATACGAGCAGTACTTC. It encodes CASSSTQGPYEQYF. Full variable domain (remainder filled in from reference TRBV7-2 and TRBJ2-7): GAGVSQSPSNKVTEKGKDVELRCDPISGHTALYWYRQSLGQGLEFLIYFQGNSAPDKSGLPSDRFSAERTGGSVSTLTIQRTQQEDSAVYLCASSSTQGPYEQYFGPGTRLTVT.

This chain joins TRBV7-8 and TRBJ1-2, with unresolved D. V lost 1 base, J lost 5 bases, and 8 bases lay in between. This CDR3 is built from 13 residues. Per the germline V gene, CDR1 is SGHVS and CDR2 is FQNEAQ. The CDR3 coding sequence is TGTGCCAGCAGCTTAGTCCGCGGGTATGGCTACACCTTC. Translation: CASSLVRGYGYTF.

V gene TRBV7-2 combines with J gene TRBJ1-2, with 7 bases fitting TRBD1. The CDR3 is 13 residues long. Trimming removed 5 bases from V and 4 bases from J; junction bases left unmatched: 4. Germline CDR1 reads SGHTA; CDR2 reads FQGNSA. The CDR3 reads CASSKGAGYGYTF. The CDR3, as DNA: TGTGCCAGCAGCAAGGGGGCGGGCTATGGCTACACCTTC.

V and J are TRBV28 and TRBJ2-2; D not resolved. Germline CDR1 and CDR2: MDHEN and SYDVKM. The CDR3 contains 11 residues. V lost 3 bases and J lost 8, with 4 bases in between. Here the CDR3 reads CASSFMGELFF. The CDR3 bases are TGTGCCAGCAGTTTCATGGGGGAGCTGTTTTTT.

This clonotype was detected only a few times. The V gene is TRBV27, the J gene TRBJ2-4, with 11 bases matching TRBD2. Germline CDR1 and CDR2: MNHEY and SMNVEV (reference sequence). The CDR3 is made up of 16 amino acids. The trim removed 2 bases at V and 14 bases at J, leaving 14 bases unmatched. The CDR3 DNA reads TGTGCCAGCAGTTTAGTTGGTACTAGCGGGAGAGGAGGGGAGTACTTC. This translates into CASSLVGTSGRGGEYF.

This clonotype was detected a few times. The chain joins TRBV28 to TRBJ2-1; TRBD2 aligns across 9 bases. Per germline, CDR1 MDHEN and CDR2 SYDVKM. V lost 3 bases and J lost 7; bases outside the gene matches: 22. This CDR3 is 20 amino acids long. CDR3 amino acids: CASSLGLAGFLGVGGNEQFF. As DNA, the CDR3 is TGTGCCAGCAGTTTGGGGCTAGCGGGGTTCCTCGGGGTGGGTGGGAATGAGCAGTTCTTC.

The chain links TRBV3-1 to TRBJ2-7; TRBD2 aligns across 7 bases. V was pared by 8 bases and J by 1 base, with 8 bases of the junction left unmatched. The CDR3 extends over 14 amino acids. In germline, CDR1 is LGHDT, CDR2 YNNKEL (reference sequence). CDR3: CASGIRGLSYEQYF. In DNA form, the CDR3 reads TGTGCCAGCGGTATACGGGGACTATCCTACGAGCAGTACTTC.

The chain couples TRBV11-2 to TRBJ2-1; 10 positions match TRBD2. The CDR3 is 18 residues long. With V trimmed by 0 bases and J by 0 bases, 5 bases remained unmatched. CDR1 SGHAT and CDR2 FQNNGV come from the germline V gene. CDR3 coding DNA: TGTGCCAGCAGCTTAGAACTAGCGGGACCTGGCTCCTACAATGAGCAGTTCTTC. The encoded protein is CASSLELAGPGSYNEQFF.